What follows is one TCR beta chain and its context. TCRdb keeps only in-frame clones here, not all; method: immunoSEQ multiplex PCR. The profile shows tens of thousands of clones, about 85% of them singletons. This entry comes from a study of T cells in narcolepsy. The CDR3 runs to 13 residues. Germline V gives CDR1 SNHLY, CDR2 FYNNEI. V lost 8 bases to trimming and J lost 5 bases, with 14 bases between them. The chain recombines TRBV2 with TRBJ2-3, with D possibly being TRBD2 (5 bases). Sequencing input: CD45RA- memory CD4+ T cells from PBMCs. The receptor comes from a human donor with narcolepsy. CDR3 in amino acids: CASGLKWGDTQYF. CDR3 DNA sequence: TGTGCCAGCGGACTCAAATGGGGAGATACGCAGTATTTT. The complete variable domain, with remaining parts taken from reference TRBV2 and TRBJ2-3, reads EPEVTQTPSHQVTQMGQEVILRCVPISNHLYFYWYRQILGQKVEFLVSFYNNEISEKSEIFDDQFSVERPDGSNFTLKIRSTKLEDSAMYFCASGLKWGDTQYFGPGTRLTVL.